A single sample is the source of the 25 T cell receptor beta chains below, sequenced in a study of T cells expressing NK-cell markers. TCRdb reprocessed the 5' RACE reads and keeps a single row for each CDR3 protein, giving no DNA. In all, the sample yields 400,000 or so distinct CDR3 sequences. Sequenced: blood T cells: a sorted CD56 or NKG2C T cell subset, CD4+ or CD8+ T cells, or bulk PBMC T cells (not recorded which). The receptor set was obtained from a woman aged 50 to 65 in good health.

The chain uses TRBV18 and TRBJ2-5; TCRdb reports TRBD1, a call that lacks DNA to check it against. This CDR3 has 16 amino acids. CDR1 is KGHSH, CDR2 LQKENI, per germline. The CDR3 here is CASSAGTGPIQETQYF. The entire variable domain, with the rest obtained from reference TRBV18 and TRBJ2-5, is as follows: NAGVMQNPRHLVRRRGQEARLRCSPMKGHSHVYWYRQLPEEGLKFMVYLQKENIIDESGMPKERFSAEFPKEGPSILRIQQVVRGDSAAYFCASSAGTGPIQETQYFGPGTRLLVL.

The J gene is TRBJ1-2, the V gene TRBV14; the TRBD1 assignment by TCRdb is unverifiable without DNA. Germline lookup yields CDR1 SGHDN and CDR2 FVKESK. The CDR3 extends over 14 amino acids. This CDR3 is CASSPSGGNYGYTF.

V usage is TRBV12-5 and J usage is TRBJ1-1; the TRBD1 assignment by TCRdb is unverifiable without DNA. Germline V gene data show CDR1 as LGHNT and CDR2 as FRNRAP. CDR3 length: 15 amino acids. The CDR3 spells CASGSLGGGNTEAFF.

V and J are TRBV25-1 and TRBJ2-7; TCRdb's assignment of TRBD1 cannot be checked, as there is no DNA. This CDR3 spans 15 amino acids. Germline V gene sequence: CDR1 MGHDK, CDR2 SYGVNS. CDR3 sequence reads: CASLRTPGHSYEQYF.

The chain uses TRBV5-1 and TRBJ2-2; TCRdb names TRBD2, which stays unverified in the absence of DNA. CDR1 is SGHRS, CDR2 YFSETQ, per germline. The CDR3 totals 15 residues. The CDR3 protein is CASSRSGQSHGELFF.

The chain employs TRBV4-1 and TRBJ2-5; the D gene TCRdb calls, TRBD2, cannot be checked with no DNA. The CDR3 has 19 residues. Germline-derived CDR1 and CDR2 are MGHRA and YSYEKL. This chain's CDR3 is CASSQLFLGLAGEMETQYF.

This chain uses TRBV20-1 with TRBJ1-6. Germline V lookup: CDR1 DFQATT, CDR2 SNEGSKA (reference sequence). The CDR3 consists of 14 residues. CDR3 in amino acids: CSARGRSENSPLHF.

J is TRBJ1-1 and V is TRBV29-1; TCRdb's assignment of TRBD1 cannot be checked, as there is no DNA. Germline V gene data show CDR1 as SQVTM and CDR2 as ANQGSEA. This CDR3 has 14 amino acids. This CDR3 reads CSVEGARGEPEAFF.

The rearrangement uses TRBV7-6 and TRBJ1-1; TCRdb's D call of TRBD1 is untestable without DNA. This CDR3 region has 18 residues. The V gene's germline CDR1 is SGHVS and CDR2 FNYEAQ. CDR3 sequence: CASSVTTGGGGINTEAFF.

The V call is TRBV14, the J call TRBJ2-7; TCRdb selects TRBD1, and the lack of DNA leaves this call unchecked. There are 15 residues in the CDR3. Germline V CDR1 and CDR2: SGHDN, FVKESK. Here the CDR3 reads CASSRSSDPLYEQYF. The full variable domain, with the rest looked up from reference TRBV14 and TRBJ2-7, is EAGVTQFPSHSVIEKGQTVTLRCDPISGHDNLYWYRRVMGKEIKFLLHFVKESKQDESGMPNNRFLAERTGGTYSTLKVQPAELEDSGVYFCASSRSSDPLYEQYFGPGTRLTVT.

The chain has TRBV7-9 and TRBJ2-6. Germline V gene sequence: CDR1 SEHNR, CDR2 FQNEAQ (reference sequence). CDR3 length equals 14 residues. The CDR3 loop reads CASSSHAGANVLTF.

CDR3 sequence reads: CASSFGTGQRAFF. This sequence joins TRBV12-3 or TRBV12-4 and TRBJ1-1; the TRBD1 assignment by TCRdb is unverifiable without DNA. This CDR3 region has 13 residues.

The CDR3 loop is CASSFSGNRGPQRTEAFF. V usage is TRBV7-3 and J usage is TRBJ1-1. The germline gives CDR1 SGHTA, CDR2 FQGTGA. The CDR3 sequence is 18 residues long.

This sequence joins TRBV12-3 or TRBV12-4 and TRBJ2-7; without DNA, the TCRdb call of TRBD1 cannot be checked. The CDR3 spans 15 residues. The CDR3 spells CASSLLQGRKDEQYF.

This chain uses TRBV12-3 or TRBV12-4 with TRBJ2-1; lacking DNA, the TRBD1 call made by TCRdb goes unchecked. This CDR3 comprises 15 residues. The CDR3 sequence is CASRQQGRPRDEQFF.

The genes are TRBV25-1 and TRBJ1-4; TCRdb returns TRBD1, unconfirmable since there is no DNA. This CDR3 contains 13 residues. Germline loops: CDR1 MGHDK, CDR2 SYGVNS. CDR3 sequence: CASGQGTNEKLFF. The entire variable domain, with the rest obtained from reference TRBV25-1 and TRBJ1-4, is as follows: EADIYQTPRYLVIGTGKKITLECSQTMGHDKMYWYQQDPGMELHLIHYSYGVNSTEKGDLSSESTVSRIRTEHFPLTLESARPSHTSQYLCASGQGTNEKLFFGSGTQLSVL.

The chain couples TRBV14 to TRBJ2-2; TCRdb names TRBD2, which stays unverified in the absence of DNA. CDR3 length equals 16 residues. The V gene's germline CDR1 is SGHDN and CDR2 FVKESK. The CDR3 reads CASSQDGGSATGELFF.

The chain is built from TRBV5-5 and TRBJ2-1; TCRdb lists TRBD1, though no DNA is available to test this call. The CDR3 consists of 15 residues. CDR1 SGHKS and CDR2 YYEKEE come from the germline V gene (reference sequence). The CDR3 spells CASRTRGVNYNEQFF.

This rearrangement joins TRBV11-2 to TRBJ1-3. This CDR3 is 16 amino acids long. Germline CDR1 is SGHAT and CDR2 is FQNNGV. CDR3: CASSLMDGPSGNTIYF.

The chain uses TRBV27 and TRBJ2-7. The CDR3 loop spans 16 amino acids. Germline V CDR1 and CDR2: MNHEY, SMNVEV (reference sequence). This chain's CDR3 is CASSSADQGAFYEQYF.

The CDR3 sequence is CATSTGQGNEQFF. J is TRBJ2-1 and V is TRBV15; the TRBD1 assignment by TCRdb is unverifiable without DNA. The CDR3 length is 13 residues. Germline V CDR1 and CDR2: LNHNV, YYDKDF (reference sequence).

The chain is built from TRBV5-1 and TRBJ2-7; TCRdb names TRBD2, which stays unverified in the absence of DNA. CDR3 size: 17 residues. In germline, CDR1 is SGHRS, CDR2 YFSETQ. The CDR3 region is CASSTGLAGGPYREQYF.

The rearrangement joins TRBV18 to TRBJ1-5; the TCRdb call, TRBD1, lacks DNA for checking. Germline V gene data show CDR1 as KGHSH and CDR2 as LQKENI. CDR3 size: 15 residues. CDR3 in amino acids: CASSPETGGNQPQHF. Full variable domain (missing parts from reference TRBV18 and TRBJ1-5): NAGVMQNPRHLVRRRGQEARLRCSPMKGHSHVYWYRQLPEEGLKFMVYLQKENIIDESGMPKERFSAEFPKEGPSILRIQQVVRGDSAAYFCASSPETGGNQPQHFGDGTRLSIL.

V and J are TRBV7-9 and TRBJ1-6; the TCRdb call, TRBD1, lacks DNA for checking. CDR3 length: 15 residues. CDR1 and CDR2 from the germline V gene are SEHNR and FQNEAQ (reference sequence). The CDR3 reads CASSLSGDVYSPLHF. The full variable domain, its missing parts supplied by reference TRBV7-9 and TRBJ1-6, is DTGVSQNPRHKITKRGQNVTFRCDPISEHNRLYWYRQTLGQGPEFLTYFQNEAQLEKSRLLSDRFSAERPKGSFSTLEIQRTEQGDSAMYLCASSLSGDVYSPLHFGNGTRLTVT.

This chain joins TRBV6-5 and TRBJ1-3; with no DNA, the TCRdb D assignment of TRBD1 cannot be verified. Germline-derived CDR1 and CDR2 are MNHEY and SVGAGI. There are 14 residues in the CDR3. This chain's CDR3 is CASSSAGPRNTIYF.